This T cell receptor beta chain was identified during a study of blood T cell repertoires in COVID-19 (dated by TCRdb to 2018 to 2021). About the full investigation: The collaborator samples originated in the United States, Italy and Spain and spanned the acute and convalescent phases of COVID-19. Nearly every sample came with metadata listing a de-identified subject ID, COVID-19 status, age in years and sex. HLA class I and class II types, where available, came from metadata supplied by the sample provider rather than from assay-based typing. The repertoires were made available in a free public database intended to serve as a resource for research on the immune response to SARS-CoV-2. The prospective study material was composed of cDNA or gDNA derived from T cells, B-cell-depleted T cells, or PBMCs. Samples came from the ongoing ImmuneRACE study (first 160 participants) plus 1,254 subjects from 6 global collaborators. Subjects who had been exposed to COVID-19, were actively infected with it, or had recovered from it provided the deeply sampled blood TCRbeta repertoires that made up the dataset. What the authors observed across the whole study: How much clinical and demographic metadata was included differed by source and by participant, and the metadata was provided uncurated.

The junction shows trimming of 6 bases on V and 6 bases on J, and the gene matches do not reach 6 bases of it. As encoded in the germline V gene, CDR1 is MNHEY while CDR2 is SVGEGT. From cysteine to phenylalanine, the CDR3 is 15 amino acids long. Only CDR3 DNA remains: 45 bases, in frame from the first base. Notes on this clone: Its antigen specificity is not known. No base-level quality is on record; no much larger clone is a single base apart.

One collaborating source in Seattle enrolled patients while the patients were actively infected and followed the patients over time throughout the course of disease. Whole blood was collected in K2EDTA tubes by collaborating institutions according to the institutions' own protocols. For TCRbeta analysis, collaborator samples were shipped as frozen whole blood, as isolated PBMCs, or as DNA extracted from either sample type. The immunoSEQ Assay, a bias-controlled multiplex PCR, was used to amplify TCRbeta CDR3 regions from genomic DNA. In the source study's methods: Within the assay, amplification of reference gene primers was used to estimate how many nucleated cells each sample contained. Sequence reads were collapsed and filtered to measure the absolute abundance of every unique TCRbeta CDR3 rearrangement. For each sample, productive Simpson clonality was calculated by taking the square root of Simpson's diversity index across productive rearrangements. The immuneACCESS repertoire file appears here via TCRdb, limited to in-frame rearrangements. These files lack a portion of the clones; in checked studies, under half of the deficit traces to unresolved V genes, and the cause of the others is not known. For V, J and clone size, that table is used; D and trimming come from the DNA. The sample records about 190,000 clones, 82% of which are singletons. 7.8% of the sample is taken by the ten largest.

The chain is encoded by TRBV6-2 or TRBV6-3 joined to TRBJ2-5; 14 junctional bases match TRBD2. This TCR was recovered from a woman aged 55-69 years with COVID-19, enrolled during active disease. Sequenced sample: peripheral blood. The CDR3 region reads CASSIGLAGGQTQYF. Here is the DNA: TGTGCCAGCAGCATTGGACTAGCGGGAGGCCAGACCCAGTACTTC.